Following are 30 T cell receptor beta chains from one sample sequenced in a study of blood T cell repertoires in COVID-19. Measured with immunoSEQ multiplex PCR; TCRdb has only the in-frame clones, and not every one. The sample records 200,000 to 250,000 clones, 75% to 90% being singletons. The specimen sequenced was PBMCs or T cells enriched from blood (not recorded which). These TCRs come from a man between 45 and 60 years old who had been exposed to COVID-19.

The CDR3 protein is CASSLPATNEKLFF. The DNA of the CDR3 is TGTGCCAGCAGTTTACCCGCAACTAATGAAAAACTGTTTTTT. The J gene is TRBJ1-4, the V gene TRBV28; D ambiguous. This CDR3 comprises 14 residues. Germline CDR1 reads MDHEN; CDR2 reads SYDVKM. The germline V and J ends were trimmed by 2 bases and 0 bases, with 4 bases remaining between them.

The chain carries TRBV10-3 and TRBJ1-5, with 8 nucleotides matching TRBD1. The length of the CDR3 is 15 residues. CDR1 is ENHRY and CDR2 is SYGVKD in the germline V gene. Trimming took 3 bases from V and 6 from J; bases not matched to a gene: 7. Here the CDR3 reads CAISEKTGVTQPQHF. CDR3 coding DNA: TGTGCCATCAGTGAAAAGACAGGGGTAACTCAGCCCCAGCATTTT.

This clone came up once. The chain has TRBV18 and TRBJ1-4, with 7 nucleotides matching TRBD1. After removal of 0 bases from V and 3 bases from J, the junction contained 4 bases not matched to a gene. The CDR3 is 16 amino acids. The V gene's germline CDR1 is KGHSH and CDR2 LQKENI. CDR3 sequence reads: CASSPPGGLANEKLFF. The CDR3 DNA is TGTGCCAGCTCACCACCAGGGGGCTTGGCTAATGAAAAACTGTTTTTT.

A single count supports this clone. The rearrangement links TRBV5-1 to TRBJ2-5, with D uncertain. There are 13 residues in the CDR3. Germline loops: CDR1 SGHRS, CDR2 YFSETQ. Trimming shortened V by 2 bases and J by 1 base, and 6 bases separated the two germline ends. CDR3 region: CASSFPGQETQYF. CDR3 sequence (DNA): TGCGCCAGCAGCTTTCCGGGCCAAGAGACCCAGTACTTC.

The V and J genes are TRBV2 and TRBJ2-2, with D possibly matching TRBD1 (6 bases). The V end lost 10 bases, the J end lost 0 bases, and 12 bases lay between the germline ends. Germline lookup yields CDR1 SNHLY and CDR2 FYNNEI. The CDR3 spans 14 residues. The CDR3 nucleotides are TGTGCCACCGACGACAGGTCGAACACCGGGGAGCTGTTTTTT. Translating gives CATDDRSNTGELFF.

This clone was seen just once. The V and J genes are TRBV19 and TRBJ1-5; D is unclear. This CDR3 has 14 amino acids. Germline assignment: CDR1 LNHDA and CDR2 SQIVND (reference sequence). V lost 1 base and J lost 9, with 13 bases in between. The CDR3, as DNA: TGTGCCAGTAGTATAGGACGGGGATGGCGGCCCCAGCATTTT. It codes for CASSIGRGWRPQHF.

This chain uses TRBV12-3 or TRBV12-4 with TRBJ1-1; no definite D call. The germline V and J ends were trimmed by 2 bases and 7 bases, with 8 bases remaining between them. This CDR3 is built from 12 residues. In DNA, the CDR3 is TGTGCCAGCAGTTTATATTTGAGTGAAGCTTTCTTT. This translates into CASSLYLSEAFF.

This chain joins TRBV3-1 (or the pseudogene TRBV3-2) and TRBJ1-2; 8 positions match TRBD1. The germline V gene has CDR1 LGHDT and CDR2 YNNKEL (reference sequence). With V trimmed by 9 bases and J by 4 bases, 4 bases remained unmatched. This CDR3 spans 12 amino acids. The DNA for the CDR3 is TGTGCCAGTACAGGGGGAAGCTATGGCTACACCTTC. The encoded protein is CASTGGSYGYTF.

The CDR3 loop reads CASSQSFRLGGYTF. CDR3 sequence (DNA): TGTGCCAGCAGCCAATCATTCCGACTAGGTGGCTACACCTTC. The chain links TRBV3-1 (or the pseudogene TRBV3-2) to TRBJ1-2; D call uncertain. The CDR3 has 14 residues. Trimming removed 2 bases from V and 7 bases from J, with 14 bases in between. CDR1 is LGHDT, CDR2 YNNKEL, per germline (reference sequence).

This chain uses TRBV7-2 with TRBJ1-1, with D hard to call. The germline V and J ends were trimmed by 3 bases and 4 bases, with 15 bases remaining between them. CDR3 length equals 15 residues. The germline V gene encodes CDR1 SGHTA and CDR2 FQGNSA. CDR3 loop: CASSLYGVRGTEAFF. CDR3 bases: TGTGCCAGCAGCTTGTACGGGGTTAGAGGCACTGAAGCTTTCTTT.

The V and J genes are TRBV19 and TRBJ1-5; TRBD1 is a possible D gene (5 bases). Between the trimmed V and J ends, which lost 4 bases and 0 bases, there was a span of 10 bases. The CDR3 length is 15 residues. Germline loops: CDR1 LNHDA, CDR2 SQIVND (reference sequence). The CDR3 here is CASSSQGRSNQPQHF. The CDR3 DNA is TGTGCCAGTAGTAGCCAGGGCCGTAGCAATCAGCCCCAGCATTTT.

This clone appeared a single time. This chain uses TRBV5-1 with TRBJ2-7; TRBD2 matches at 15 bases. The CDR3 runs to 17 residues. Germline trimming cut 0 bases from V and 5 bases from J; bases unmatched to any gene: 6. Germline V lookup: CDR1 SGHRS, CDR2 YFSETQ. As DNA, the CDR3 is TGCGCCAGCAGCTTGGGGACTAGCGGGGGGGCTTTGGACGAGCAGTACTTC. As protein: CASSLGTSGGALDEQYF.

V usage is TRBV5-1 and J usage is TRBJ2-1, with D maybe TRBD2 (5 bases). The CDR3 runs 14 residues. Germline CDR1 SGHRS, CDR2 YFSETQ. With 3 bases removed from V and 7 bases from J, the gap between germline ends came to 14 bases. This chain's CDR3 is CASSSPLGSNEQFF. The CDR3 DNA follows: TGCGCCAGCAGCTCACCACTAGGCAGTAATGAGCAGTTCTTC.

The chain uses TRBV5-1 and TRBJ1-1, with 7 bases lining up with TRBD1. This CDR3 comprises 13 residues. Germline-derived CDR1 and CDR2 are SGHRS and YFSETQ. The V gene end was trimmed by 5 bases and the J gene end by 5 bases; junction bases not matched to a gene: 6. Written as DNA, the CDR3 is TGCGCCAGCAGGGGGGACAGCCCAACTGAAGCTTTCTTT. Encoded protein: CASRGDSPTEAFF. The full variable domain, completed using reference TRBV5-1 and TRBJ1-1, is KAGVTQTPRYLIKTRGQQVTLSCSPISGHRSVSWYQQTPGQGLQFLFEYFSETQRNKGNFPGRFSGRQFSNSRSEMNVSTLELGDSALYLCASRGDSPTEAFFGQGTRLTVV.

CDR3 sequence (DNA): TGCGCCAGCAGCTTTCGGGAGGTTTACAATGAGCAGTTCTTC. Translated, it gives CASSFREVYNEQFF. V usage is TRBV5-1 and J usage is TRBJ2-1; 7 positions agree with TRBD2. The germline CDR1 and CDR2 sequences are SGHRS and YFSETQ. The CDR3 has 14 residues. V dropped 2 bases and J dropped 4; count of bases not matched to a gene: 3.

This clone was seen once. V is TRBV5-4 and J is TRBJ1-6; D call uncertain. This CDR3 region has 14 residues. Germline CDR1 and CDR2: SGHNT and YYREEE (reference sequence). V was trimmed by 1 base and J by 9 bases, leaving 11 bases between them. The CDR3 DNA reads as TGTGCCAGCAGCTTGCCCGAGCCGGGTTCACCCCTCCACTTT. Its protein product is CASSLPEPGSPLHF. Combining the CDR3 with reference TRBV5-4 and TRBJ1-6 gives the whole variable domain ETGVTQSPTHLIKTRGQQVTLRCSSQSGHNTVSWYQQALGQGPQFIFQYYREEENGRGNFPPRFSGLQFPNYSSELNVNALELDDSALYLCASSLPEPGSPLHFGNGTRLTVT.

This clone was found a few times. CDR3 region: CASSLTKASGYNEQFF. For the CDR3, the DNA is TGTGCCAGCAGCTTAACTAAGGCTAGCGGGTACAATGAGCAGTTCTTC. The rearrangement uses TRBV7-3 and TRBJ2-1; 8 nucleotides agree with TRBD2. Germline V gene data show CDR1 as SGHTA and CDR2 as FQGTGA. The CDR3 has 16 amino acids. V trimming: 0 bases; J trimming: 4 bases; junction bases outside the gene matches: 5.

The gene calls are TRBV4-2 and TRBJ2-3, with 7 nucleotides matching TRBD2. Germline V gene lookup returns CDR1 LGHNA and CDR2 YNFKEQ. The CDR3 loop spans 16 amino acids. J lost 1 base, V lost 4 bases, and 8 bases had no gene match. CDR3 in DNA: TGTGCCAGCAGCCCCCGGCGGGAGAGTGGCACAGATACGCAGTATTTT. This codes for CASSPRRESGTDTQYF.

The V gene is TRBV6-5, the J gene TRBJ2-1, with 8 bases identical to TRBD1. After removal of 3 bases from V and 9 bases from J, the junction contained 10 bases not matched to a gene. Per germline, CDR1 MNHEY and CDR2 SVGAGI. The CDR3 runs 15 residues. Here the CDR3 DNA reads TGTGCCAGCAGTTATCGTTTGACAGGGGATAGTGAGCAGTTCTTC. Amino acid sequence: CASSYRLTGDSEQFF.

The V call is TRBV3-1 (or the pseudogene TRBV3-2), the J call TRBJ1-2; D gene uncertain. Trimming cost V 1 base and J 5 bases, with 5 bases left between them. Germline-derived CDR1 and CDR2 are LGHDT and YNNKEL (reference sequence). This CDR3 contains 12 residues. CDR3 protein: CASSQGRYGYTF. The CDR3 nucleotides are TGTGCCAGCAGCCAAGGCCGGTATGGCTACACCTTC.

This clone was observed a few times. The chain couples TRBV12-3 or TRBV12-4 to TRBJ1-2; 7 positions agree with TRBD1. Trimming took 4 bases from V and 3 from J; bases not matched to a gene: 2. The CDR3 spans 13 residues. The CDR3 region is CASSSDRDYGYTF. The CDR3, as DNA: TGTGCCAGCAGTTCAGACAGGGACTATGGCTACACCTTC.

V is TRBV6-1 and J is TRBJ1-4; 7 nucleotides align to TRBD1. From germline, CDR1 is MNHNS and CDR2 SASEGT. V trimming: 3 bases; J trimming: 5 bases; junction bases outside the gene matches: 6. This CDR3 is 15 amino acids long. This chain's CDR3 is CASSDMTGLNEKLFF. In DNA form, the CDR3 reads TGTGCCAGCAGTGACATGACAGGGCTCAATGAAAAACTGTTTTTT.

This sequence joins TRBV6-5 and TRBJ1-1; D remains unclear. V lost 6 bases, J lost 1 base, and 12 bases lay in between. The CDR3 extends over 14 amino acids. Germline assignment: CDR1 MNHEY and CDR2 SVGAGI. The CDR3, as DNA: TGTGCCAGCAGCGGACGGGAGGGGAACACTGAAGCTTTCTTT. Translated: CASSGREGNTEAFF.

V usage is TRBV7-8 and J usage is TRBJ1-1; TRBD1 aligns across 7 bases. V lost 5 bases and J lost 1; bases outside the gene matches: 4. CDR1 is SGHVS, CDR2 FQNEAQ, per germline. The CDR3 loop spans 14 amino acids. The CDR3 sequence: CASSRRDRNTEAFF. The DNA for the CDR3 is TGTGCCAGCAGCCGTAGGGACAGGAACACTGAAGCTTTCTTT.

This clone was observed once. This chain joins TRBV19 and TRBJ1-6; unclear D gene. This CDR3 is 13 amino acids long. V was cut by 5 bases and J by 8 bases, with 10 bases left in between. Germline CDR1 LNHDA, CDR2 SQIVND (reference sequence). CDR3: CASSVNMDSPLHF. CDR3 in DNA: TGTGCCAGTAGTGTCAACATGGATTCACCCCTCCACTTT.

This clone was recorded only once. The chain links TRBV19 to TRBJ2-7; 12 bases map to TRBD1. The V and J ends lost 3 bases and 7 bases, in that order; junction bases with no gene match: 7. Germline CDR1 and CDR2: LNHDA and SQIVND (reference sequence). CDR3 length: 15 residues. CDR3 DNA: TGTGCCAGTAGTATCCTTGGGACAGGGGGCCGGGAGCAGTACTTC. It yields the protein CASSILGTGGREQYF.

The chain couples TRBV12-3 or TRBV12-4 to TRBJ1-2; D gene uncertain. CDR3 length: 12 residues. V gave up 10 bases and J gave up 8 bases, with 17 bases separating them. The DNA for the CDR3 is TGTGCCATCTCAAGGGAGTACGAGGGCTACACCTTC. Amino acid sequence: CAISREYEGYTF.

The chain recombines TRBV6-5 with TRBJ1-1, with D tentatively TRBD1 (5 bases). CDR3 length: 14 residues. Germline-derived CDR1 and CDR2 are MNHEY and SVGAGI. The V end was cut by 4 bases, the J end by 1 base, with 10 bases between. The CDR3 here is CASSSAGPNTEAFF. The CDR3 nucleotides are TGTGCCAGCAGTTCTGCGGGACCGAACACTGAAGCTTTCTTT.

The rearrangement links TRBV6-1 to TRBJ2-3; 9 bases fit TRBD1. Trimming removed 2 bases from V and 1 base from J; junction bases left unmatched: 1. CDR3 size: 15 residues. Germline V gene lookup returns CDR1 MNHNS and CDR2 SASEGT. The CDR3 here is CASSEWDRGTDTQYF. As DNA, the CDR3 is TGTGCCAGCAGTGAATGGGACAGGGGCACAGATACGCAGTATTTT.

This clone was counted only a few times. The chain couples TRBV19 to TRBJ1-5, with D uncertain. The CDR3 is 11 residues long. Germline loops: CDR1 LNHDA, CDR2 SQIVND (reference sequence). V dropped 8 bases and J dropped 2 bases, with 4 bases sitting between them. The CDR3 region is CASPCNQPQHF. CDR3 coding DNA: TGTGCCAGTCCTTGCAATCAGCCCCAGCATTTT.